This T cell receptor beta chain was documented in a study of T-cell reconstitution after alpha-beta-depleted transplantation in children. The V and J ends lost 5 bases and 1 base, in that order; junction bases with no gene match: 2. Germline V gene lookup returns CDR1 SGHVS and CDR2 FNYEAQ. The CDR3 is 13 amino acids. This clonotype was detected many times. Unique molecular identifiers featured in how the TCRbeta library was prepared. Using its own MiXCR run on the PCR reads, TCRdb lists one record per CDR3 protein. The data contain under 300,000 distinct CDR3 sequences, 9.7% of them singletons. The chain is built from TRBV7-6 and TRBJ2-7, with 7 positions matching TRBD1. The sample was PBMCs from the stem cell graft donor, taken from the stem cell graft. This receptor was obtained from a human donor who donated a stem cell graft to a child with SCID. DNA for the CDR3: TGTGCCAGCAGCCGGGACAGATCCTACGAGCAGTACTTC. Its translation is CASSRDRSYEQYF.